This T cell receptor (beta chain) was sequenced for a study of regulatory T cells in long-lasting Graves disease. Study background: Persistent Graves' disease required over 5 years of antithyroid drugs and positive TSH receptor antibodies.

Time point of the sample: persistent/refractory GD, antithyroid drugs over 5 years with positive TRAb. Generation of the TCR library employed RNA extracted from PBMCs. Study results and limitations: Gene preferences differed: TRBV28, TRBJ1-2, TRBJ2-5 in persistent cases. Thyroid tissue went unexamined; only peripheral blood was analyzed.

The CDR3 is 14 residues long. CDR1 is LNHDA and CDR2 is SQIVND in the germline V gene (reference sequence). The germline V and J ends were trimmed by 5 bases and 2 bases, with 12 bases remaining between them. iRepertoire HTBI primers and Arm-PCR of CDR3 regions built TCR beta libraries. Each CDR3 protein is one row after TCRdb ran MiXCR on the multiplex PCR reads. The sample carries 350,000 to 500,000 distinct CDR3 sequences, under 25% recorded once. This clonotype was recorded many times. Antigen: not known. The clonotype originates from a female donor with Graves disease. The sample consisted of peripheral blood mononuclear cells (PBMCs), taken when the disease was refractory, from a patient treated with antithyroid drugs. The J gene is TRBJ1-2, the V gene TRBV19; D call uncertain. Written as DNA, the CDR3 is TGTGCCAGTAGTCCGGGAGGCAGCAACTATGGCTACACCTTC. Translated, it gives CASSPGGSNYGYTF.